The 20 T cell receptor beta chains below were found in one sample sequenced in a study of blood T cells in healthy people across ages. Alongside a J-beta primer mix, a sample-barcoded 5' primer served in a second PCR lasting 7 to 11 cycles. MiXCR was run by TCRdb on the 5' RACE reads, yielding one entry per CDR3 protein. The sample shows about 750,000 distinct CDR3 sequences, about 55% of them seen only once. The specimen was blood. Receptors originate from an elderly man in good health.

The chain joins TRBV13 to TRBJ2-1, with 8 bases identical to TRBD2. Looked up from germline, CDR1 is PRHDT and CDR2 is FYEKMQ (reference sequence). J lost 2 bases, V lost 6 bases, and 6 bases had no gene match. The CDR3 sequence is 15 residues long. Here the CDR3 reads CASRTGTSPYNEQFF. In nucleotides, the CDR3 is TGTGCCAGCAGAACCGGGACTAGTCCCTACAATGAGCAGTTCTTC. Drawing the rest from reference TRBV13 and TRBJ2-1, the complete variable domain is AAGVIQSPRHLIKEKRETATLKCYPIPRHDTVYWYQQGPGQDPQFLISFYEKMQSDKGSIPDRFSAQQFSDYHSELNMSSLELGDSALYFCASRTGTSPYNEQFFGPGTRLTVL.

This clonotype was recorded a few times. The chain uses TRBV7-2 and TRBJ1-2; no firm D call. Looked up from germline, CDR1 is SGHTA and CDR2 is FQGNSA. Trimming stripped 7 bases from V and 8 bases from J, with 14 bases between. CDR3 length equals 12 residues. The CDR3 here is CASTTDVGGYTF. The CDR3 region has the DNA TGTGCCAGCACCACCGACGTGGGCGGCTACACCTTC.

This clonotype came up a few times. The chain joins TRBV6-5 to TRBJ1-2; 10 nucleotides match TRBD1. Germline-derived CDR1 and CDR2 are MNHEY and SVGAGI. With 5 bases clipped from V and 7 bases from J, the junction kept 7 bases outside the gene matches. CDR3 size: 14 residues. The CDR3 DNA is TGTGCCAGCAGTCCGAAGACAGGGGGCCTTGGCTACACCTTC. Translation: CASSPKTGGLGYTF.

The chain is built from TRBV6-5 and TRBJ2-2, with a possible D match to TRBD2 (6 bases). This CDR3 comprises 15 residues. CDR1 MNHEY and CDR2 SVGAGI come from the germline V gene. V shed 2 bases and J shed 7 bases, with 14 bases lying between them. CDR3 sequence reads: CASSYLGGHIGELFF. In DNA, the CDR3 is TGTGCCAGCAGTTACCTTGGAGGGCACATCGGGGAGCTGTTTTTT.

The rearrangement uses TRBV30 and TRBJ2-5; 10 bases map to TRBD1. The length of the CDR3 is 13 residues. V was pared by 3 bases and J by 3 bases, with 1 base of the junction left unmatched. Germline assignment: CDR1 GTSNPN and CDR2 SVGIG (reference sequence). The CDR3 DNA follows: TGTGCCTGGAGGGACAGGGGGAAAGAGACCCAGTACTTC. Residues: CAWRDRGKETQYF.

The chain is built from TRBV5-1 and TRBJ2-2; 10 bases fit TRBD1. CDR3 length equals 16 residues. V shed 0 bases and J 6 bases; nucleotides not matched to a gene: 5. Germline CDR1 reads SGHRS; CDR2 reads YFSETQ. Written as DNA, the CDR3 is TGCGCCAGCAGCTTGGTCCCGGGACAGGGGCCCGGGGAGCTGTTTTTT. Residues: CASSLVPGQGPGELFF.

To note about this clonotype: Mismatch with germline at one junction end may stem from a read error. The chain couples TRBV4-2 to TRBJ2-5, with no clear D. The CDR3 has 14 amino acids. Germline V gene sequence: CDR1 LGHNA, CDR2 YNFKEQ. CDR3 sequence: CAGSQASGQETQYF. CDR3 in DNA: TGTGCCGGCAGCCAAGCATCGGGCCAAGAGACCCAGTACTTC.

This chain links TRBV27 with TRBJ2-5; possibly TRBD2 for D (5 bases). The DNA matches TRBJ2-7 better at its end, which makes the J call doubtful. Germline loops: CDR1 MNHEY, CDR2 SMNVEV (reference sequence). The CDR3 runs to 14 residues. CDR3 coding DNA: TGTGCCAGCAGGCGAGGGCCGGCCATCTACGAGCAGTACTTC. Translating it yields CASRRGPAIYEQYF.

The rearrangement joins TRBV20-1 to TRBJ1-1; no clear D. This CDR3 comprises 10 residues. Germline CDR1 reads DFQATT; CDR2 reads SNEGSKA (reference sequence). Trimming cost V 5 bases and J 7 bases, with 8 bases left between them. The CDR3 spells CSASRREAFF. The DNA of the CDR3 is TGCAGTGCTTCTCGACGTGAAGCTTTCTTT.

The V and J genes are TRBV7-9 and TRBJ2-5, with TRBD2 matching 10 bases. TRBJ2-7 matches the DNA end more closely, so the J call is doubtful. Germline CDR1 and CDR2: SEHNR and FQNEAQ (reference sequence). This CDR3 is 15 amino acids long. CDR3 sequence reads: CASSFFLAGENEQYF. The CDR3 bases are TGTGCCAGCAGCTTTTTTCTAGCGGGAGAGAACGAGCAGTACTTC.

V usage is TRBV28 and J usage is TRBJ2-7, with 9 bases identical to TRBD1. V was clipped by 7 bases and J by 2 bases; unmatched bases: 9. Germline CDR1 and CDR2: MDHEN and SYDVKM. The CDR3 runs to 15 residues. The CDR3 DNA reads TGTGCCAGCACCACCCGGGACAGGGTGGCCTACGAGCAGTACTTC. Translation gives CASTTRDRVAYEQYF.

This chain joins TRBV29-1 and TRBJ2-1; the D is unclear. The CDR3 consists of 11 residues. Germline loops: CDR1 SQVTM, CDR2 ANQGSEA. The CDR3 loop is CRIWRVCEQFF. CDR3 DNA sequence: TGCAGGATTTGGAGAGTATGTGAGCAGTTCTTC.

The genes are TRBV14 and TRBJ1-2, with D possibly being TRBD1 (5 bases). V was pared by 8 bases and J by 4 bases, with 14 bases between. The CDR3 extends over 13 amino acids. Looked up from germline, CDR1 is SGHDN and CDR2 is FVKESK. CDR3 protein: CASATGPVYGYTF. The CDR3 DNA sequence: TGTGCCAGCGCCACGGGGCCAGTCTATGGCTACACCTTC.

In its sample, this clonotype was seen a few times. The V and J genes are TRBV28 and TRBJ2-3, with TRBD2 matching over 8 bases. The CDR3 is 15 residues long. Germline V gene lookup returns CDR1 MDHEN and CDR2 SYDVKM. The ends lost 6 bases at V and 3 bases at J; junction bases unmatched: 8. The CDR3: CASRPGGVGTDTQYF. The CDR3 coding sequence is TGTGCCAGCAGGCCCGGGGGGGTGGGTACAGATACGCAGTATTTT.

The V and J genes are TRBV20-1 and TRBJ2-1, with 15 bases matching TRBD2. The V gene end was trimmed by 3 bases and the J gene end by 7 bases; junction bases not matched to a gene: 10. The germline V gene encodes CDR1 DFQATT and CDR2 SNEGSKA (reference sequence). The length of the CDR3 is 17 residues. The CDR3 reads CSASPPGLAGGLNEQFF. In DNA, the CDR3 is TGCAGTGCTAGCCCGCCGGGACTAGCGGGGGGTTTAAATGAGCAGTTCTTC.

Written as DNA, the CDR3 is TGTGCCAGCAGTTTGGAGAGACCCAATGAGCAGTTCTTC. This translates into CASSLERPNEQFF. The chain recombines TRBV12-3 or TRBV12-4 with TRBJ2-1; D uncertain. The CDR3 is made up of 13 amino acids. The germline V and J ends were trimmed by 3 bases and 6 bases, with 9 bases remaining between them.

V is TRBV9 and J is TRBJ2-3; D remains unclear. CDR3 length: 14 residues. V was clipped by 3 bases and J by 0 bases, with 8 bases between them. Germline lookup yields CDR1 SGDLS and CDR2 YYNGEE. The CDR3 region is CASSASTSTDTQYF. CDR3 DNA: TGTGCCAGCAGCGCATCAACTAGCACAGATACGCAGTATTTT.

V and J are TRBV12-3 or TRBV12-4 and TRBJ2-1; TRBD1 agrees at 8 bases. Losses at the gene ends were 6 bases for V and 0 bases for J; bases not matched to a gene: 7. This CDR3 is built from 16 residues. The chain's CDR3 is CASSQYRGSSYNEQFF. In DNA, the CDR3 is TGTGCCAGCAGCCAATACAGGGGGAGCTCCTACAATGAGCAGTTCTTC.

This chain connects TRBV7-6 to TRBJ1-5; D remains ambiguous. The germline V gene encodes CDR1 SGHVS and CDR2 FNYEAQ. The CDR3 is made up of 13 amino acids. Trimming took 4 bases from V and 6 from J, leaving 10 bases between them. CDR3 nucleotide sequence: TGTGCCAGCAGCTCGAGCCTGGGTCAGCCCCAGCATTTT. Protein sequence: CASSSSLGQPQHF.

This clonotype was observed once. The CDR3, as DNA: TGTGCCAGCAGCTTCACAGGGGAGCAGTTCTTC. Translating gives CASSFTGEQFF. The chain employs TRBV11-1 and TRBJ2-5; the D gene is possibly TRBD1 (6 bases). Judging by the DNA end, TRBJ2-1 fits better; the J call may be wrong. CDR1 and CDR2 (germline): SGHAT, FQDESV (reference sequence). CDR3 length: 11 residues.